The 25 T cell receptor beta chains given below trace back to one sample, sequenced in a study of blood T cell repertoires in COVID-19. TCRdb keeps only in-frame clones here, not all; method: immunoSEQ multiplex PCR. The sample lists roughly 150,000 clones, approximately 83% occurring once. Sequencing used peripheral blood. These receptors were obtained from a man aged 70 or older who had recovered from COVID-19.

This chain connects TRBV7-9 to TRBJ1-3, with 7 nucleotides matching TRBD1. The germline V gene has CDR1 SEHNR and CDR2 FQNEAQ (reference sequence). The trim removed 5 bases at V and 0 bases at J, leaving 4 bases unmatched. The CDR3 extends over 15 amino acids. The CDR3 region is CASSQTGDSGNTIYF. The CDR3 region has the DNA TGTGCCAGCAGCCAAACAGGGGACTCTGGAAACACCATATATTTT.

In DNA form, the CDR3 reads TGTGCCAGCAGTGAAGGAGTGGACAGGGGTGAGCCCCAGCATTTT. Translating it yields CASSEGVDRGEPQHF. The rearrangement joins TRBV6-1 to TRBJ1-5, with 9 bases aligning to TRBD1. This CDR3 is built from 15 residues. J was trimmed by 8 bases and V by 1 base; bases with no gene match: 6. Germline CDR1 reads MNHNS; CDR2 reads SASEGT.

This clone was observed a handful of times. The chain joins TRBV6-2 or TRBV6-3 to TRBJ1-1, with D possibly matching TRBD1 (5 bases). The germline CDR1 and CDR2 sequences are MNHEY and SVGEGT. The CDR3 length is 13 residues. Trimming removed 6 bases from V and 0 bases from J, with 8 bases in between. The CDR3 here is CASSRDLNTEAFF. CDR3 sequence (DNA): TGTGCCAGCAGCCGGGACTTGAACACTGAAGCTTTCTTT.

This clone appeared a single time. At the DNA level, this CDR3 is encoded by other sequences in the same sample as well. J is TRBJ2-7 and V is TRBV6-5, with 8 bases identical to TRBD1. V lost 6 bases and J lost 2; bases outside the gene matches: 3. CDR1 and CDR2 from the germline V gene are MNHEY and SVGAGI. The CDR3 runs to 13 residues. CDR3 protein: CASRGQGAYEQYF. CDR3 bases: TGTGCCAGCAGAGGACAGGGTGCCTACGAGCAGTACTTC.

The chain recombines TRBV19 with TRBJ2-3, with 9 bases identical to TRBD2. The length of the CDR3 is 15 residues. Per the germline V gene, CDR1 is LNHDA and CDR2 is SQIVND (reference sequence). The junction had 8 bases not matched to a gene; V was cut back by 7 bases and J by 3 bases. The CDR3 DNA is TGTGCCAGTACGCCGGCGGGAGGGAGGACAGATACGCAGTATTTT. Amino acids: CASTPAGGRTDTQYF.

The J gene is TRBJ1-2, the V gene TRBV7-9; TRBD1 matches at 7 bases. CDR1 and CDR2 from the germline V gene are SEHNR and FQNEAQ (reference sequence). V lost 4 bases, J lost 6 bases, and 8 bases stayed unmatched. CDR3 size: 14 residues. CDR3 region: CASSSTRQGDGYTF. The DNA of the CDR3 is TGTGCCAGCAGCTCCACCAGACAGGGTGATGGCTACACCTTC. The entire variable domain, with the rest obtained from reference TRBV7-9 and TRBJ1-2, is as follows: DTGVSQNPRHKITKRGQNVTFRCDPISEHNRLYWYRQTLGQGPEFLTYFQNEAQLEKSRLLSDRFSAERPKGSFSTLEIQRTEQGDSAMYLCASSSTRQGDGYTFGSGTRLTVV.

The chain uses TRBV6-6 and TRBJ2-1, with a possible D match to TRBD1 (5 bases). This CDR3 has 15 amino acids. The germline CDR1 and CDR2 sequences are MNHNY and SVGAGI (reference sequence). Trimming stripped 6 bases from V and 9 bases from J, with 21 bases between. The CDR3 region has the DNA TGTGCCAGCAGCACTCAGTTGGGGCTACACGGTGAGCAGTTCTTC. Protein: CASSTQLGLHGEQFF.

This clone was observed a handful of times. As DNA, the CDR3 is TGTGCCTGGAGCCGGCAGGGCCTTAACTATGGCTACACCTTC. Amino acids: CAWSRQGLNYGYTF. The J gene is TRBJ1-2, the V gene TRBV30, with a tentative D call TRBD1 (5 bases). The CDR3 extends over 14 amino acids. Germline V lookup: CDR1 GTSNPN, CDR2 SVGIG (reference sequence). V was shortened by 3 bases and J by 1 base, with 12 bases between the two germline ends. The complete variable domain, with remaining parts taken from reference TRBV30 and TRBJ1-2, reads SQTIHQWPATLVQPVGSPLSLECTVEGTSNPNLYWYRQAAGRGLQLLFYSVGIGQISSEVPQNLSASRPQDRQFILSSKKLLLSDSGFYLCAWSRQGLNYGYTFGSGTRLTVV.

This chain links TRBV7-6 with TRBJ1-5, with 9 bases fitting TRBD1. Germline-derived CDR1 and CDR2 are SGHVS and FNYEAQ. V dropped 1 base and J dropped 7; count of bases not matched to a gene: 8. The CDR3 covers 16 residues. The DNA for the CDR3 is TGTGCCAGCAGCTTAGAACAGGGGGCTAGTCCCCAGCCCCAGCATTTT. Protein sequence: CASSLEQGASPQPQHF. Full variable domain (missing parts from reference TRBV7-6 and TRBJ1-5): GAGVSQSPRYKVTKRGQDVALRCDPISGHVSLYWYRQALGQGPEFLTYFNYEAQQDKSGLPNDRFSAERPEGSISTLTIQRTEQRDSAMYRCASSLEQGASPQPQHFGDGTRLSIL.

This clone has just one count. The rearrangement joins TRBV6-5 to TRBJ1-5, with 9 bases matching TRBD1. CDR3 length: 15 amino acids. The germline V gene encodes CDR1 MNHEY and CDR2 SVGAGI. Germline trimming cut 7 bases from V and 5 bases from J; bases unmatched to any gene: 9. CDR3 sequence: CASIPVGQGDQPQHF. The CDR3 DNA reads TGTGCCAGCATTCCCGTGGGACAGGGAGATCAGCCCCAGCATTTT.

The CDR3 here is CAISPLTSGRGSSYNEQFF. For the CDR3, the DNA is TGTGCCATCAGTCCCCTCACTAGCGGGAGGGGGAGCTCCTACAATGAGCAGTTCTTC. The genes are TRBV10-3 and TRBJ2-1, with 13 bases identical to TRBD2. Germline V lookup: CDR1 ENHRY, CDR2 SYGVKD. The ends lost 5 bases at V and 0 bases at J; junction bases unmatched: 10. The CDR3 is 19 amino acids.

The chain is built from TRBV19 and TRBJ2-1; possibly TRBD1 for D (6 bases). Trimming removed 5 bases from V and 2 bases from J, with 13 bases in between. CDR3 length: 15 residues. The germline CDR1 and CDR2 sequences are LNHDA and SQIVND (reference sequence). The CDR3 region has the DNA TGTGCCAGTAGTGCAGAGGGGGTCGCCTACAATGAGCAGTTCTTC. It specifies CASSAEGVAYNEQFF.

This clone was detected once. This sequence joins TRBV2 and TRBJ2-7; 11 bases are a match to TRBD2. The CDR3 is made up of 14 amino acids. Germline lookup yields CDR1 SNHLY and CDR2 FYNNEI. J was trimmed by 4 bases and V by 3 bases; bases with no gene match: 2. In DNA form, the CDR3 reads TGTGCCAGCAGTGAGGGGACTAGCGGTTACGAGCAGTACTTC. Its protein is CASSEGTSGYEQYF.

V usage is TRBV3-1 (or the pseudogene TRBV3-2) and J usage is TRBJ1-1, with a tentative D call TRBD1 (5 bases). The V gene lost 0 bases and the J gene lost 13 bases, with 21 bases spanning the gap. The CDR3 sequence is 15 residues long. Germline CDR1 reads LGHDT; CDR2 reads YNNKEL (reference sequence). CDR3 nucleotides: TGTGCCAGCAGCCAAGATCTTGTGCGTGCAGGGAATCATTTCTTT. Translating gives CASSQDLVRAGNHFF.

In this sample, this clone turned up once. V usage is TRBV7-9 and J usage is TRBJ1-5; 7 positions match TRBD1. Trimming at V came to 5 bases and at J to 3 bases, leaving 4 bases not matched to a gene. This CDR3 contains 14 residues. Germline assignment: CDR1 SEHNR and CDR2 FQNEAQ (reference sequence). The CDR3 loop reads CASSPQGVNQPQHF. The CDR3 DNA is TGTGCCAGCAGCCCTCAGGGGGTCAATCAGCCCCAGCATTTT.

The chain carries TRBV25-1 and TRBJ2-2, with a possible D match to TRBD1 (6 bases). This CDR3 region has 13 residues. Germline assignment: CDR1 MGHDK and CDR2 SYGVNS. Trimming cost V 3 bases and J 4 bases, with 6 bases left between them. CDR3 protein: CASSDRGTGELFF. The DNA for the CDR3 is TGTGCCAGCAGTGACAGGGGCACCGGGGAGCTGTTTTTT.

The sample holds a few counts of this clone. This chain connects TRBV3-1 (or the pseudogene TRBV3-2) to TRBJ1-1; D remains ambiguous. V lost 1 base to trimming and J lost 0 bases, with 9 bases between them. In germline, CDR1 is LGHDT, CDR2 YNNKEL (reference sequence). The CDR3 runs 15 residues. This chain's CDR3 is CASSQGNELNTEAFF. The DNA of the CDR3 is TGTGCCAGCAGCCAAGGTAACGAGTTGAACACTGAAGCTTTCTTT.

The chain combines TRBV19 with TRBJ2-7; 9 nucleotides line up with TRBD2. The CDR3 length is 13 residues. Germline CDR1 LNHDA, CDR2 SQIVND (reference sequence). Trimming cost V 5 bases and J 7 bases; bases outside gene matches: 6. This CDR3 reads CASSSREGPEQYF. In nucleotides, the CDR3 is TGTGCCAGTAGTTCGCGGGAGGGCCCGGAGCAGTACTTC.

J is TRBJ2-5 and V is TRBV6-5, with D tentatively TRBD1 (5 bases). CDR3 length: 13 residues. Germline V gives CDR1 MNHEY, CDR2 SVGAGI. Trimming stripped 2 bases from V and 7 bases from J, with 11 bases between. As DNA, the CDR3 is TGTGCCAGCAGTTACGACGGGCAGGGGACCCAGTACTTC. Protein sequence: CASSYDGQGTQYF.

The V call is TRBV29-1, the J call TRBJ1-1; 10 positions agree with TRBD1. The ends lost 6 bases at V and 6 bases at J; junction bases unmatched: 16. The CDR3 totals 16 residues. The germline V gene has CDR1 SQVTM and CDR2 ANQGSEA. CDR3 DNA sequence: TGCAGCGTGCTTCCGGGACAGGGGCCGGGGGGCCCTGAAGCTTTCTTT. It translates to CSVLPGQGPGGPEAFF.

The chain carries TRBV3-1 (or the pseudogene TRBV3-2) and TRBJ1-2; D not resolved. From germline, CDR1 is LGHDT and CDR2 YNNKEL (reference sequence). The V end lost 4 bases, the J end lost 4 bases, and 10 bases lay between the germline ends. The CDR3 has 13 amino acids. Here the CDR3 DNA reads TGTGCCAGCAGCCTGCAGTCTTTCTATGGCTACACCTTC. Translated, it gives CASSLQSFYGYTF.

In this sample, this clone turned up a few times. This chain connects TRBV4-1 to TRBJ1-2; weak D call: TRBD1 (6 bases). Trimming shortened V by 1 base and J by 3 bases, and 21 bases separated the two germline ends. Looked up from germline, CDR1 is MGHRA and CDR2 is YSYEKL. This CDR3 contains 18 residues. CDR3 coding DNA: TGCGCCAGCAGCCAAGTCGTGAGACGCAGGGGTAGCGACTATGGCTACACCTTC. Protein: CASSQVVRRRGSDYGYTF.

This clone was observed a few times. The chain uses TRBV3-1 (or the pseudogene TRBV3-2) and TRBJ2-1; TRBD1 aligns across 7 bases. V was clipped by 4 bases and J by 2 bases; unmatched bases: 5. This CDR3 is built from 15 residues. CDR1 and CDR2 from the germline V gene are LGHDT and YNNKEL (reference sequence). The CDR3, as DNA: TGTGCCAGCAGCCGAGACAGGGATCCCTACAATGAGCAGTTCTTC. This encodes CASSRDRDPYNEQFF.

The chain has TRBV28 and TRBJ2-5; 7 bases match TRBD1. This CDR3 is built from 13 residues. V lost 6 bases, J lost 7 bases, and 8 bases stayed unmatched. Germline V gene lookup returns CDR1 MDHEN and CDR2 SYDVKM. The CDR3 loop reads CASSTTGAWTQYF. The CDR3, as DNA: TGTGCCAGCAGCACCACAGGGGCGTGGACCCAGTACTTC.

The chain couples TRBV19 to TRBJ1-5; D gene unclear. Germline-derived CDR1 and CDR2 are LNHDA and SQIVND (reference sequence). The CDR3 contains 14 residues. Trimming pared 5 bases from V and 7 bases from J, leaving 15 bases between. The DNA of the CDR3 is TGTGCCAGTAGTCCCAATCCGGAGGGCCAGCCCCAGCATTTT. Its translation is CASSPNPEGQPQHF.